The T cell receptor (beta chain) under discussion was sequenced for a study of blood T cell repertoires in COVID-19. About the research overall: Acute and convalescent COVID-19 specimens originated in the United States, Italy and Spain.

V was pared by 4 bases and J by 3 bases, with 10 bases between. Looked up from germline, CDR1 is SGHNT and CDR2 is YYREEE (reference sequence). The CDR3 has 13 amino acids. Study processing details: Amplified reference gene primers provided the basis for estimating nucleated cell counts. Data came from immunoSEQ multiplex PCR; TCRdb stores just in-frame clones and leaves some out. V, J and clone size reflect that table, while D and trimming were determined from the DNA. The sample holds 15,000 to 20,000 clones, about nine tenths seen once. The origin of this receptor is a human donor with active COVID-19. The donor label of this sample is uncertain. The chain has TRBV5-4 and TRBJ2-5, with D tentatively TRBD1 (6 bases). Sequenced input: peripheral blood. Written as DNA, the CDR3 is TGTGCCAGCAGCACCAGGACAGAAGAGACCCAGTACTTC. Protein: CASSTRTEETQYF.